Presented here are 2 T cell receptor beta chains from one specimen sequenced in a study of shared clonotypes between healthy human individuals. Here immunoSEQ multiplex PCR was the method, and the copy in TCRdb shows in-frame clones only, minus some. The sample has about 1.5 million clones; more than 95% are singletons. Sequencing was done on a sample of naive CD4+ T cells sorted from blood. Stated subset: CD45RA+ positively selected. These receptors originate from a man in his thirties or forties in good health.

CDR3 sequence: CASSMRQGGAGNTIYF. As DNA, the CDR3 is TGTGCCAGTAGTATGAGGCAGGGCGGCGCTGGAAACACCATATATTTT. The gene calls are TRBV19 and TRBJ1-3; tentatively, D is TRBD1 (5 bases). V lost 3 bases and J 2 bases, leaving 14 bases between the germline ends. The CDR3 is 16 amino acids. Looked up from germline, CDR1 is LNHDA and CDR2 is SQIVND (reference sequence).

V gene TRBV28 combines with J gene TRBJ2-1; the D gene is possibly TRBD2 (6 bases). V dropped 7 bases and J dropped 5 bases, with 18 bases sitting between them. CDR3 size: 15 residues. Germline V gene data show CDR1 as MDHEN and CDR2 as SYDVKM. The CDR3 coding sequence is TGTGCCAGCACCCCCTCGGGGGTTAGGGACAATGAGCAGTTCTTC. Amino acids: CASTPSGVRDNEQFF.